The subject of this entry is one TCR beta chain. Its target is not known. CDR1 is WNHNN, CDR2 SYGVQD, per germline (reference sequence). The V gene lost 2 bases and the J gene lost 4 bases, with 5 bases spanning the gap. CDR3 size: 13 residues. This entry is derived from a study of shared clonotypes between healthy human individuals. Study-wide results and limits: Naive CD4 clonotypes overlapped across a few donors at roughly 4.5%. Richness estimates generally favored naive over memory subsets.

It was across several immunoSEQ plates that each subset's genomic DNA was evenly split. The authors' processing: Filtering of immunoSEQ junctional sequences could not match full-length read filtering. Sequencing used immunoSEQ multiplex PCR; TCRdb keeps in-frame clones, though not all of them. V, J and clone size are those of that table, while D and trimming were read from the DNA. The table lists millions of clones, around 95% of them singletons. This receptor was obtained from a man aged 18 to 29 in good health. This chain joins TRBV10-1 and TRBJ1-4; D remains unclear. Sequenced: naive CD4+ T cells sorted from blood. Stated subset: CD45RA+ positively selected. The DNA of the CDR3 is TGCGCCAGCAGTGAGGACCTTAATGAAAAACTGTTTTTT. Translating gives CASSEDLNEKLFF.